This T cell receptor beta chain was sequenced during a study of OX40 agonist ivuxolimab in advanced cancers. This CDR3 has 15 amino acids. CDR1 is SGHTA and CDR2 is FQGTGA in the germline V gene. Trimming cost V 2 bases and J 2 bases, with 12 bases left between them. This table comes from immunoSEQ multiplex PCR, and its TCRdb copy is limited to in-frame clones, with some not included. The table has 60,000 to 75,000 clones, approximately 89% seen once. The chain couples TRBV7-3 to TRBJ2-5; D possibly corresponds to TRBD2 (6 bases). This clonotype originated in an adult with an advanced solid tumor such as melanoma, head and neck, liver or kidney cancer. The material sequenced was CD4+ or CD8+ T cells sorted from blood, taken in a trial of the OX40 agonist ivuxolimab. CDR3 amino acids: CASSLGGYSQETQYF. The CDR3 coding sequence is TGTGCCAGCAGCTTAGGAGGGTATTCACAAGAGACCCAGTACTTC.